A selection of T cell receptor beta chains follows, all from one sample in a study of identical twins. TCRdb independently ran MiXCR on the 5' RACE reads; one entry per CDR3 protein. The repertoire consists of about 530,000 distinct CDR3 sequences, with 20% to 25% occurring once and the leading ten covering around 0.48%. The data were also submitted as part of a second study, on yellow fever vaccine responses in identical twins.

Sequencing used CD4+ T cells sorted from blood. The receptors were sampled from a woman aged 18-35 years in good health. CDR3s include the opening cysteine and the closing phenylalanine or tryptophan. Fields, in order: D gene, V gene, J gene, clone size, CDR3 DNA, CDR3 protein. A D gene is named only where the DNA matches it firmly. Where a row states a size, it is once, few, many or the class of an expanded clone; other rows omit it.

D gene: -
V gene: TRBV7-6
J gene: TRBJ2-1
clone size: few
CDR3 DNA: TGTGCCAGCAGCTTAGGTTCGATACGGCCGGCGGAGCAGTTCTTC
CDR3 protein: CASSLGSIRPAEQFF

D gene: -
V gene: TRBV27
J gene: TRBJ1-4
clone size: once
CDR3 DNA: TGTGCCAGCAGCTACCGGGAGGGTGAAAAACTGTTTTTT
CDR3 protein: CASSYREGEKLFF

D gene: -
V gene: TRBV3-1
J gene: TRBJ2-1
clone size: many
CDR3 DNA: TGTGCCAGCAGCCAAAGGGGGAATGAGCAGTTCTTC
CDR3 protein: CASSQRGNEQFF

D gene: TRBD2
V gene: TRBV19
J gene: TRBJ2-3
clone size: -
CDR3 DNA: TGTGCCAGTAGTATTGGCCTAGCGGGGGCCCGGGATACGCAGTATTTT
CDR3 protein: CASSIGLAGARDTQYF

D gene: -
V gene: TRBV6-1
J gene: TRBJ2-6
clone size: -
CDR3 DNA: TGTGCCAGCACCGAAAGCGCCAGGATGTCTGGGGCCAACGTCCTGACTTTC
CDR3 protein: CASTESARMSGANVLTF

D gene: TRBD1
V gene: TRBV20-1
J gene: TRBJ2-3
clone size: few
CDR3 DNA: TGCAGTGCAGGTCGGGACAGGGTCACAGATACGCAGTATTTT
CDR3 protein: CSAGRDRVTDTQYF

D gene: TRBD2
V gene: TRBV3-1
J gene: TRBJ2-1
clone size: -
CDR3 DNA: TGTGCCAGCAGCCAAGAGAAGGGGAACTTTGGCGGGAGTTACAATGAGCAGTTCTTC
CDR3 protein: CASSQEKGNFGGSYNEQFF

D gene: TRBD2
V gene: TRBV12-3/TRBV12-4
J gene: TRBJ2-2
clone size: once
CDR3 DNA: TGTGCCAGCAGTCACGGGTTAGCGGGAGACTCCGGGGAGCTGTTTTTT
CDR3 protein: CASSHGLAGDSGELFF

D gene: -
V gene: TRBV5-5
J gene: TRBJ2-3
clone size: few
CDR3 DNA: TGTGCCAGCAGCTTGTTAATAGCGGCTAGCACAGATACGCAGTATTTT
CDR3 protein: CASSLLIAASTDTQYF

D gene: TRBD2
V gene: TRBV5-1
J gene: TRBJ2-1
clone size: many
CDR3 DNA: TGCGCCAGCAGCCCCGTAGGGACTAGCGGACTCTACAATGAGCAGTTCTTC
CDR3 protein: CASSPVGTSGLYNEQFF

D gene: TRBD2
V gene: TRBV10-3
J gene: TRBJ2-7
clone size: few
CDR3 DNA: TGTGCCATCAGCAAGACTAGCGGGAGCTCCTACGAGCAGTACTTC
CDR3 protein: CAISKTSGSSYEQYF

D gene: -
V gene: TRBV6-2/TRBV6-3
J gene: TRBJ2-7
clone size: -
CDR3 DNA: TGTGCCAGCAGCGATAACAGGGTCGTCTACGAGCAGTACTTC
CDR3 protein: CASSDNRVVYEQYF

D gene: TRBD1
V gene: TRBV7-8
J gene: TRBJ2-3
clone size: few
CDR3 DNA: TGTGCCAGCAGCTTTCCCCGGGACAGGGGACGGGGAGATACGCAGTATTTT
CDR3 protein: CASSFPRDRGRGDTQYF